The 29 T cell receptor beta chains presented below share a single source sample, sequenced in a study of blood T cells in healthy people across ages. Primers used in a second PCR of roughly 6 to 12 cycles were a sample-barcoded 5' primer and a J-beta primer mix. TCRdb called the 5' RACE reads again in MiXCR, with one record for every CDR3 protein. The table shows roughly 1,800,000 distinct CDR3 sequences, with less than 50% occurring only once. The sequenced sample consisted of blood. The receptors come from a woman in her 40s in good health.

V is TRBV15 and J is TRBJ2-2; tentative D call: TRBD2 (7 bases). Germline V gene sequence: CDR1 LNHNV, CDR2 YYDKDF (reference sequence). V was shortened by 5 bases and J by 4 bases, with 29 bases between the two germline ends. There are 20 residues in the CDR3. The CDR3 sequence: CATSYSKGLRTVRVTGELFF. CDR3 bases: TGTGCCACCAGCTATTCTAAGGGACTACGGACAGTTAGGGTCACCGGGGAGCTGTTTTTT.

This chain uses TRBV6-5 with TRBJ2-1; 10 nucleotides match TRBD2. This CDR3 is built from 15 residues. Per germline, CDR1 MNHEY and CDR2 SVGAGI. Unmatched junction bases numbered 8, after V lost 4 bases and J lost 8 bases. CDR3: CASSSLAGSGDEQFF. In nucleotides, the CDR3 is TGTGCCAGCAGTTCACTAGCGGGGTCTGGTGATGAGCAGTTCTTC.

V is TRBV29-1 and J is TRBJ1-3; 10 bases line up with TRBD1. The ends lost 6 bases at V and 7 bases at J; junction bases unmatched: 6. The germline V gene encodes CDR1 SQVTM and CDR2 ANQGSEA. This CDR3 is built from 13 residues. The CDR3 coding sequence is TGCAGCGTCGGTGGGACAGGGGCGAACACCATATATTTT. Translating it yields CSVGGTGANTIYF.

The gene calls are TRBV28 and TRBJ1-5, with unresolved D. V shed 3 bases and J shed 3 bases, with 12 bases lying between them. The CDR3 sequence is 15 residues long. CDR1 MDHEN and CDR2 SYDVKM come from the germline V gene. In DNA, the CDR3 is TGTGCCAGCAGTTTCGTCAGGTTTTCCAATCAGCCCCAGCATTTT. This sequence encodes CASSFVRFSNQPQHF.

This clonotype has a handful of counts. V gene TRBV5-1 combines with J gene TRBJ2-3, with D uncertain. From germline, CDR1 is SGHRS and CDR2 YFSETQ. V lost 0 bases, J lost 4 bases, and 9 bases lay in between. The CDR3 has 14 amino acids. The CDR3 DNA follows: TGCGCCAGCAGCTTGGCCCCACGGCCAGATACGCAGTATTTT. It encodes CASSLAPRPDTQYF.

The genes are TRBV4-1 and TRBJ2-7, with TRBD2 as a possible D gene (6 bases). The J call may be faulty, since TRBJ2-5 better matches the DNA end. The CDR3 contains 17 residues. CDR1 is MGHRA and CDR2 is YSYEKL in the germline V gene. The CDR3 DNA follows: TGCGCCAGCAGCCAAGCCCTATCATCTAGCGCCGCAGAGACCCAGTACTTC. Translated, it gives CASSQALSSSAAETQYF.

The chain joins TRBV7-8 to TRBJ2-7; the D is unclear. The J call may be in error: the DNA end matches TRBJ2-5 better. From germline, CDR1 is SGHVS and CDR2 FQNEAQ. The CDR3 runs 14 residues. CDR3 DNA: TGTGCCAGCAGCTTAGTTGGGCCCCGGGAGACCCAGTACTTC. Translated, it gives CASSLVGPRETQYF.

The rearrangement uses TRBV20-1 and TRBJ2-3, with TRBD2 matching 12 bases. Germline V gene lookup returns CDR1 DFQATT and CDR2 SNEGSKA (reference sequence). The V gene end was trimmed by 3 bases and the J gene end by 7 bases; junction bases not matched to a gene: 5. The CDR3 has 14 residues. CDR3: CSARTSGGVNTQYF. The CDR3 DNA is TGCAGTGCTAGGACTAGCGGGGGAGTCAATACGCAGTATTTT.

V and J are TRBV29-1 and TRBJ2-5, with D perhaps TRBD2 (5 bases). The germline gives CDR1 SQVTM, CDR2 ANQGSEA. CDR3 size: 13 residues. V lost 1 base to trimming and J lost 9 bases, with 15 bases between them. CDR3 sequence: CSVEASVGGAQYF. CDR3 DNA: TGCAGCGTTGAAGCGAGCGTAGGAGGCGCCCAGTACTTC.

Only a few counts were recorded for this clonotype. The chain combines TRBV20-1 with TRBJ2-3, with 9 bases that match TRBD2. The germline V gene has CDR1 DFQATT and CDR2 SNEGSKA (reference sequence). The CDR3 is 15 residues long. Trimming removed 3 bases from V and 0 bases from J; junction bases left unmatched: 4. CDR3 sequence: CSASTAGGSTDTQYF. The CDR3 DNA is TGCAGTGCTAGTACGGCGGGGGGGAGCACAGATACGCAGTATTTT.

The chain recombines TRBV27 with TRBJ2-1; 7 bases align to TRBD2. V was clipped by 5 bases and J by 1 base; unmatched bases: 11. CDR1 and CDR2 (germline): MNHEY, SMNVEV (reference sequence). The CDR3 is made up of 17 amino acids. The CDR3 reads CASSPYGEGRSYNEQFF. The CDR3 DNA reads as TGTGCCAGCAGTCCCTACGGGGAGGGAAGGTCCTACAATGAGCAGTTCTTC.

CDR3 residues: CSARDPGGQGFFEQYF. In DNA form, the CDR3 reads TGCAGTGCTAGAGACCCGGGGGGACAGGGCTTCTTCGAGCAGTACTTC. The chain couples TRBV20-1 to TRBJ2-7; 9 nucleotides line up with TRBD1. V shed 0 bases and J 6 bases; nucleotides not matched to a gene: 12. The CDR3 contains 16 residues. CDR1 is DFQATT and CDR2 is SNEGSKA in the germline V gene (reference sequence).

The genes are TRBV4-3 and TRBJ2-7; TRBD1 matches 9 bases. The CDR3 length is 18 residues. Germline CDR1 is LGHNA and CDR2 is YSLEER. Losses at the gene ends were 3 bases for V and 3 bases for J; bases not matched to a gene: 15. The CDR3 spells CASSQDPPLGQGNYEQYF. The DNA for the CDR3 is TGCGCCAGCAGCCAGGATCCCCCCCTAGGACAGGGGAACTACGAGCAGTACTTC.

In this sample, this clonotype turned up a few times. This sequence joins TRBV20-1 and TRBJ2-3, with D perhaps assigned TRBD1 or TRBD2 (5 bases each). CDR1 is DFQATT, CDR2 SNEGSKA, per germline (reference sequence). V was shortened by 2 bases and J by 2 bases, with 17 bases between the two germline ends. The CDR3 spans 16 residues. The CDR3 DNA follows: TGCAGTGCTAGAAGCGACCGGGACGGAGCCACAGATACGCAGTATTTT. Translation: CSARSDRDGATDTQYF.

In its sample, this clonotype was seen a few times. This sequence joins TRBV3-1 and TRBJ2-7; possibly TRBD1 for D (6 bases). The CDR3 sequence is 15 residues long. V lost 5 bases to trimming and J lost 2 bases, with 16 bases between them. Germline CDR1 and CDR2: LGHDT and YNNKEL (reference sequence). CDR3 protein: CASSEYVDSTYEQYF. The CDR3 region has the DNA TGTGCCAGCAGCGAGTACGTGGACAGCACCTACGAGCAGTACTTC.

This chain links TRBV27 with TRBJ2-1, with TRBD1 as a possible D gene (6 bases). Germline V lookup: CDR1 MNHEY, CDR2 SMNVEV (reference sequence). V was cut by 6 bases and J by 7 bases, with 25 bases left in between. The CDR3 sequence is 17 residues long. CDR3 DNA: TGTGCCAGCAGGCCGAGGACGTCCGACAGGAGGTTGAATGAGCAGTTCTTC. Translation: CASRPRTSDRRLNEQFF.

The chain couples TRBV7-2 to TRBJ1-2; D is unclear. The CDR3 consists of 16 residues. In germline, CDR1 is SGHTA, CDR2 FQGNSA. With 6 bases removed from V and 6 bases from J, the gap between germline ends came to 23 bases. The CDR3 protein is CASRGWSEGVLDGYTF. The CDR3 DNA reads TGTGCCAGCAGGGGTTGGAGCGAGGGAGTTTTAGATGGCTACACCTTC.

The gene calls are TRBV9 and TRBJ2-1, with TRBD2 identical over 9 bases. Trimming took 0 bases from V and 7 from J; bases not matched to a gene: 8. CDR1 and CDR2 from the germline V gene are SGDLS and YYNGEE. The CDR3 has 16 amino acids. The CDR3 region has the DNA TGTGCCAGCAGCGTAGTCTCTCGCGGGGGGGTAAATGAGCAGTTCTTC. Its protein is CASSVVSRGGVNEQFF.

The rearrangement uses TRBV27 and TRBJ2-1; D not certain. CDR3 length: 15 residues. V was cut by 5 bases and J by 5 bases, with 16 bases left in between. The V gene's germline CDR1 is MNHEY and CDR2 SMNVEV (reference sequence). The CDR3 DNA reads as TGTGCCAGCAGTAGCCCGAGGAGACCCAACAATGAGCAGTTCTTC. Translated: CASSSPRRPNNEQFF.

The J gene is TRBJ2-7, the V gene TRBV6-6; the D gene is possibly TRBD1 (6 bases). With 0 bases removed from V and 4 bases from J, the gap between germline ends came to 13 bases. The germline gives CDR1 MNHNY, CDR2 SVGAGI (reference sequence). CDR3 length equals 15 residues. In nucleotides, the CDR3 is TGTGCCAGCAGTTACTCAGGGGACATATTTTACGAGCAGTACTTC. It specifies CASSYSGDIFYEQYF.

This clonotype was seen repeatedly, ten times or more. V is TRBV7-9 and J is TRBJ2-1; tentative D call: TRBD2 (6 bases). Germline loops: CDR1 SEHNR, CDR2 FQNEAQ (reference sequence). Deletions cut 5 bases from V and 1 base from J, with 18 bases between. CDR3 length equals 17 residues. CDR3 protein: CASSQPLAGPSYNEQFF. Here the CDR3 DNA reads TGTGCCAGCAGCCAACCGCTTGCGGGGCCGTCCTACAATGAGCAGTTCTTC.

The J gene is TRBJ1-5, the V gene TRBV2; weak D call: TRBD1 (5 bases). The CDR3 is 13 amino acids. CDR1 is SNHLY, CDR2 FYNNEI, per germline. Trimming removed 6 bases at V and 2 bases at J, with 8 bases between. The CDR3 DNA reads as TGTGCCAGCAGGGCCAGGGGCAATCAGCCCCAGCATTTT. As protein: CASRARGNQPQHF. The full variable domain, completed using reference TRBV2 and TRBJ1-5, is EPEVTQTPSHQVTQMGQEVILRCVPISNHLYFYWYRQILGQKVEFLVSFYNNEISEKSEIFDDQFSVERPDGSNFTLKIRSTKLEDSAMYFCASRARGNQPQHFGDGTRLSIL.

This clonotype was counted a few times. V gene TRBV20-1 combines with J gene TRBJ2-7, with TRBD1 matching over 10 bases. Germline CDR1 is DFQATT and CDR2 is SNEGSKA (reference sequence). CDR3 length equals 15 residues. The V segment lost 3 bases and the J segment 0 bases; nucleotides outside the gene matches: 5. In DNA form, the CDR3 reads TGCAGTGCTAGCCCCGGGACAGGGGACTCCTACGAGCAGTACTTC. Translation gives CSASPGTGDSYEQYF.

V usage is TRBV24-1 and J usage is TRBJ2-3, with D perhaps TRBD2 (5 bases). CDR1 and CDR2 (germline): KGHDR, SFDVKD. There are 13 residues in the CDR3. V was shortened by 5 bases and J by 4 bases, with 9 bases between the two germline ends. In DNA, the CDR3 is TGTGCCACCAGTGGTATCGGGGCAGATACGCAGTATTTT. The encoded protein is CATSGIGADTQYF.

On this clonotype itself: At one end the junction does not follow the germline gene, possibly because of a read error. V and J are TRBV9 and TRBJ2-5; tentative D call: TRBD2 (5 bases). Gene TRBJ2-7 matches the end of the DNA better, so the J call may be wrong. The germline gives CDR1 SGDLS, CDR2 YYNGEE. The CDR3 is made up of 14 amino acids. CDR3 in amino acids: CASSVGVAIHEQYF. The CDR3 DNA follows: TGTGCCAGTAGCGTAGGCGTAGCGATCCACGAGCAGTACTTC.

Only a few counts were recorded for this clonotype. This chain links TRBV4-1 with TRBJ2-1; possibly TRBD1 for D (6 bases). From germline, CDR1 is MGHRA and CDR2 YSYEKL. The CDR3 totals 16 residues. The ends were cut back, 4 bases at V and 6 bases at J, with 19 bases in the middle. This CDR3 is CASSPLRVAGANEQFF. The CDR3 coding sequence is TGCGCCAGCAGCCCCCTCCGGGTCGCAGGGGCCAATGAGCAGTTCTTC.

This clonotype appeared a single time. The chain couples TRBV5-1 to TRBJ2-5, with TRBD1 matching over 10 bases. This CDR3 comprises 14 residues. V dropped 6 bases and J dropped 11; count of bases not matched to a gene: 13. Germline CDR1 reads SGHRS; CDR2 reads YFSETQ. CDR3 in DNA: TGCGCCAGCACCATGACAGGGGGCCTACATGAGCAGTACTTC. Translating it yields CASTMTGGLHEQYF.

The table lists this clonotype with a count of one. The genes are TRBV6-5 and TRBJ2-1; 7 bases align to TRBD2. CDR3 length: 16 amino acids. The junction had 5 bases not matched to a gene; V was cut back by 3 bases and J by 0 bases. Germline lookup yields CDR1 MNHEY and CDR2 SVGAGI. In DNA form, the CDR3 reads TGTGCCAGCAGTTATCTCCGGGACTACTCCTACAATGAGCAGTTCTTC. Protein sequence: CASSYLRDYSYNEQFF.

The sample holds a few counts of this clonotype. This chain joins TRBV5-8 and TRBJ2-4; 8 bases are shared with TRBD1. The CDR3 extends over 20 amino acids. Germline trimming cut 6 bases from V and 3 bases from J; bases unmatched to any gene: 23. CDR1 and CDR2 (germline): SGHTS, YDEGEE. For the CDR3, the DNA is TGTGCCAGCACCATCAAAGACAGGGGCTTTCAGCAAACAAACAAAAACATTCAGTACTTC. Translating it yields CASTIKDRGFQQTNKNIQYF.